The entry that follows covers one T cell receptor (beta chain) sequence. The V gene lost 6 bases and the J gene lost 5 bases, with 8 bases spanning the gap. CDR3 length equals 12 residues. Germline V gene data show CDR1 as SNHLY and CDR2 as FYNNEI. This sample stems from a study of human T cells and chemical hapten exposure. TCRdb itself ran the RACE reads through MiXCR, one entry per CDR3 protein. The sample holds some 300,000 distinct CDR3 sequences, 4.5% to 5.5% seen once. The time point was: pre-sensitization, week 0. Treatment: therapeutic diphenylcyclopropenone sensitization with weekly scalp DPC.

This specimen was whole blood, taken in connection with sensitization to the hapten diphenylcyclopropenone (DPC). V and J are TRBV2 and TRBJ1-3; TRBD1 might be the D (5 bases). This receptor was identified in a woman aged 18 to 35 with alopecia areata. Some clones in this sample may be carry-over from other donors' samples. In DNA, the CDR3 is TGTGCCAGCAGGGAGGGGAGAAACACCATATATTTT. Protein product: CASREGRNTIYF.